Below are 14 T cell receptor beta chains sequenced from a single sample in a study of CD4 and CD8 cells across lung adenocarcinoma regions. In TCRdb, the PCR reads were re-called with MiXCR into one record per CDR3 protein. The table lists about 12,000 distinct CDR3 sequences, 53% of them singletons, with 25% to 35% in the top ten. Specimen: CD8+ T cells from the center of a lung tumor. These receptors were obtained from a female donor with lung adenocarcinoma. The CD4 and CD8 labels of this study may be unreliable.

By sample fraction, this clonotype is medium-sized. The rearrangement joins TRBV7-2 to TRBJ2-1; D not certain. Germline-derived CDR1 and CDR2 are SGHTA and FQGNSA. CDR3 size: 15 residues. Deletions cut 5 bases from V and 9 bases from J, with 20 bases between. The CDR3 region is CASSPPALVDIEQFF. The DNA of the CDR3 is TGTGCCAGCAGCCCGCCGGCCCTGGTCGACATTGAGCAGTTCTTC.

This clonotype was seen only a few times. This sequence joins TRBV6-5 and TRBJ1-1; D may be TRBD1 (5 bases). V lost 2 bases to trimming and J lost 7 bases, with 17 bases between them. Germline lookup yields CDR1 MNHEY and CDR2 SVGAGI. The CDR3 covers 15 residues. CDR3 nucleotide sequence: TGTGCCAGCAGTTACGAGTTTCGAGGGGCGGGTGAAGCTTTCTTT. Translated: CASSYEFRGAGEAFF.

Points on this clonotype: This CDR3 is missing its conserved last phenylalanine or tryptophan, likely due to a read error. It is unclear where the CDR3 begins or ends on the DNA, so no DNA is shown, and the CDR3 is as TCRdb lists it. The chain links TRBV12-2 to TRBJ2-5; the table's D gene call, TRBD2, was not cross checked with the DNA. TRBV12-2 is a listed pseudogene. The CDR3 contains 13 residues when both ends are counted. The CDR3: CVRMCVGGGKLGE.

V is TRBV6-1 and J is TRBJ1-6, with D perhaps TRBD1 (5 bases). V was trimmed by 1 base and J by 9 bases, leaving 10 bases between them. This CDR3 contains 14 residues. Germline V gives CDR1 MNHNS, CDR2 SASEGT. The CDR3 loop reads CASSEDWTFSPLHF. In nucleotides, the CDR3 is TGTGCCAGCAGTGAAGATTGGACATTTTCACCCCTCCACTTT.

The rearrangement joins TRBV11-2 to TRBJ1-2, with 7 nucleotides matching TRBD1. Germline CDR1 SGHAT, CDR2 FQNNGV. The CDR3 runs to 12 residues. V lost 5 bases and J lost 8; bases outside the gene matches: 5. CDR3: CASSRDRVGYTF. The CDR3, as DNA: TGTGCCAGCAGCCGAGACAGGGTAGGCTACACCTTC.

Note on this clonotype: Since no conserved phenylalanine or tryptophan closes the CDR3, a read error is the likely cause. No DNA is shown, since the ends of the CDR3 on it are uncertain; the CDR3 is the one TCRdb lists. The V gene is TRBV7-5, the J gene TRBJ2-7. TRBV7-5 is designated a pseudogene. The CDR3 is 19 residues long, ends included. The CDR3 sequence: CILCQSVSLLWFGLVLRSL.

As to this clonotype: Compared with germline, one end of the junction differs, possibly owing to a read error. The V call is TRBV6-1, the J call TRBJ2-2; 7 nucleotides agree with TRBD1. The CDR3 sequence is 15 residues long. The V gene's germline CDR1 is MNHNS and CDR2 SASEGT. The CDR3 nucleotides read TGTGCCAGCAGGAAAGGGGGCGCGAACACAGATGAGCTGTATTTT. It yields the protein CASRKGGANTDELYF.

This clonotype was picked up a small number of times. The chain employs TRBV27 and TRBJ2-4; a possible D gene is TRBD1 (6 bases). Per the germline V gene, CDR1 is MNHEY and CDR2 is SMNVEV (reference sequence). Trimming cost V 4 bases and J 1 base, with 11 bases left between them. The CDR3 has 15 amino acids. CDR3 DNA: TGTGCCAGCAGTTCAGGGGTATGGGCCAAAAACATTCAGTACTTC. It encodes CASSSGVWAKNIQYF.

On this clonotype: Relative to the germline gene, one junction end is altered; a read error may explain this. This sequence joins TRBV27 and TRBJ1-2, with a possible D match to TRBD1 (5 bases). Germline V gene lookup returns CDR1 MNHEY and CDR2 SMNVEV (reference sequence). CDR3 length: 14 residues. The CDR3 is CASSLTDTNTEDFF. CDR3 bases: TGTGCCAGCAGTTTAACGGACACTAACACTGAAGATTTCTTC.

The chain links TRBV6-1 to TRBJ1-2; D is unresolved. The CDR3 is made up of 15 amino acids. Germline CDR1 is MNHNS and CDR2 is SASEGT. The V gene lost 1 base and the J gene lost 7 bases, with 16 bases spanning the gap. The CDR3 DNA reads as TGTGCCAGCAGTGAAGATTCGGGCTGGGTCTCTGGCTACACCTTC. Translation gives CASSEDSGWVSGYTF.

This chain joins TRBV6-5 and TRBJ2-1; D is uncertain. The J call may be in error: the DNA end matches TRBJ2-5 better. Germline V gene sequence: CDR1 MNHEY, CDR2 SVGAGI. The CDR3 consists of 11 residues. CDR3 residues: CASSYSGTQYF. DNA for the CDR3: TGTGCCAGCAGTTACTCCGGGACCCAGTACTTC.

In its sample, this clonotype ranks as medium-sized. The rearrangement uses TRBV6-1 and TRBJ2-1; TRBD2 matches at 14 bases. The V and J ends lost 7 bases and 8 bases, in that order; junction bases with no gene match: 10. CDR1 and CDR2 (germline): MNHNS, SASEGT. CDR3 size: 16 residues. The CDR3 bases are TGTGCCAGCAAGAAGACTAGCGGGGGGGCCAGAGATGAGCAGTTCTTC. It encodes CASKKTSGGARDEQFF.

The genes are TRBV11-2 and TRBJ2-1, with 8 bases lining up with TRBD2. Germline V gene sequence: CDR1 SGHAT, CDR2 FQNNGV. The CDR3 totals 15 residues. Germline trimming cut 6 bases from V and 6 bases from J; bases unmatched to any gene: 10. CDR3 DNA sequence: TGTGCCAGCAGTTTCCGGGGGGGGGAATTCAATGAGCAGTTCTTC. Its protein product is CASSFRGGEFNEQFF.

This clonotype is classed as medium-sized (0.01 to 0.1%). This rearrangement joins TRBV6-5 to TRBJ1-2, with D maybe TRBD1 (5 bases). The V and J ends lost 0 bases and 7 bases respectively, with 15 bases between them. Germline V gene sequence: CDR1 MNHEY, CDR2 SVGAGI. The CDR3 sequence is 15 residues long. Here the CDR3 reads CASSYSRGHSGGYTF. Here the CDR3 DNA reads TGTGCCAGCAGTTACTCCCGGGGCCATTCGGGTGGCTACACCTTC.